This T cell receptor (beta chain) was sequenced for a study of blood T cell repertoires in COVID-19. As for the study in general: The samples span acute and convalescent COVID-19 from the United States, Italy and Spain. T cells, B-cell-depleted T cells, or PBMCs supplied cDNA or gDNA.

Per the study methods: Amplification of reference gene primers provided the estimated nucleated cell counts. The table came from immunoSEQ multiplex PCR; TCRdb's copy has only in-frame clones and leaves some out. From that table come the V and J calls and clone size; the DNA was used to work out D and trimming. The sample lists around 180,000 clones, 80% to 90% occurring once. V was pared by 4 bases and J by 2 bases, with 5 bases of the junction left unmatched. There are 15 residues in the CDR3. Sample: peripheral blood. The gene calls are TRBV23-1 and TRBJ1-5, with 7 bases lining up with TRBD1. TRBV23-1 is assigned to the ORF class and has an uncertain function. The sequence was collected from a man between 60 and 75 years old with acute or convalescent COVID-19. The CDR3 DNA reads as TGCGCCAGCAGTCCCACAGGGGATGGCAATCAGCCCCAGCATTTT. Amino acids: CASSPTGDGNQPQHF.